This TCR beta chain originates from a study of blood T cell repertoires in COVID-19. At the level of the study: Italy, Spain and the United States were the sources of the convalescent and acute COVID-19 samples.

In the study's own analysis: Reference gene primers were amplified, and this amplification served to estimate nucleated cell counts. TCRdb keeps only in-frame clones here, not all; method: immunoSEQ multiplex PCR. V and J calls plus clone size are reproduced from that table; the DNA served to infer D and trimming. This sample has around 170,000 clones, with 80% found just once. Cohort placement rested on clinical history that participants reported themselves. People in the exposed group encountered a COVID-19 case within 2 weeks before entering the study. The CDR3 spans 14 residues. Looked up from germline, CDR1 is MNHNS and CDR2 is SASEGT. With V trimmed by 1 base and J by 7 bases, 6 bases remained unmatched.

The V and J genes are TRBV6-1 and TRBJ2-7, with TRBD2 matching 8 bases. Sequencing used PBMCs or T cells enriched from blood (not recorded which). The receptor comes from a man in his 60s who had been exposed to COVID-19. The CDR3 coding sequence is TGTGCCAGCAGTGAAGGGGGGACTAGTGGGGAGCAGTACTTC. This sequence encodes CASSEGGTSGEQYF.